The 13 T cell receptor beta chains in this list originate from one sample, sequenced in a study of post-analysis software for immune sequencing data. Study-wide findings and caveats: Patients showed TRBV5-6, TRBV5-1 and TRBV20-1 among roughly five TRBV segments more frequent than in controls.

TCR beta cDNA libraries included unique molecular identifiers. TCRdb analysed the PCR reads with MiXCR anew, one entry per CDR3 protein. The sample lists about 200,000 distinct CDR3 sequences, 25% to 30% occurring once. For these TCRs, the target antigens are not known. Material: blood. These receptors were taken from a girl younger than 18 with multiple sclerosis.

This clonotype was seen ten or more times. The gene calls are TRBV28 and TRBJ2-7; 7 bases are shared with TRBD2. Germline V gives CDR1 MDHEN, CDR2 SYDVKM. This CDR3 is 15 amino acids long. With 3 bases clipped from V and 3 bases from J, the junction kept 8 bases outside the gene matches. The CDR3, as DNA: TGTGCCAGCAGTTTGTCCCTAGCGGACCTCTACGAGCAGTACTTC. Residues: CASSLSLADLYEQYF.

The chain recombines TRBV6-5 with TRBJ1-2, with 7 bases fitting TRBD1. The CDR3 sequence is 13 residues long. CDR1 and CDR2 (germline): MNHEY, SVGAGI. The V segment lost 5 bases and the J segment 6 bases; nucleotides outside the gene matches: 6. In DNA, the CDR3 is TGTGCCAGCAGTGACAGGGCCTCCCATGGCTACACCTTC. This codes for CASSDRASHGYTF.

The chain carries TRBV11-2 and TRBJ2-7, with no clear D. The V gene lost 0 bases and the J gene lost 2 bases, with 11 bases spanning the gap. Per the germline V gene, CDR1 is SGHAT and CDR2 is FQNNGV. This CDR3 has 15 amino acids. The CDR3 coding sequence is TGTGCCAGCAGCTTAGATCTTGTTGGCGCCTACGAGCAGTACTTC. This encodes CASSLDLVGAYEQYF.

The chain has TRBV5-1 and TRBJ2-5; TRBD2 aligns across 10 bases. V gave up 3 bases and J gave up 11 bases; unmatched junction bases: 13. Germline V gene data show CDR1 as SGHRS and CDR2 as YFSETQ. This CDR3 region has 15 residues. For the CDR3, the DNA is TGCGCCAGCAGCTCCCTGACTAGCGGGCGAAATGAGCAGTACTTC. Translated: CASSSLTSGRNEQYF.

The J gene is TRBJ2-7, the V gene TRBV6-1; the D gene could be TRBD1 or TRBD2 (5 bases each). Gene TRBJ2-5 matches the end of the DNA better, so the J call may be wrong. Germline CDR1 and CDR2: MNHNS and SASEGT. The CDR3 is made up of 13 amino acids. Here the CDR3 DNA reads TGTGCCATCAACCTGTCGGGGACGGAGACCCAGTACTTC. Translated: CAINLSGTETQYF.

V and J are TRBV24-1 and TRBJ1-4, with TRBD1 identical over 8 bases. The ends lost 4 bases at V and 4 bases at J; junction bases unmatched: 10. Germline CDR1 is KGHDR and CDR2 is SFDVKD. This CDR3 is 17 amino acids long. The CDR3 DNA sequence: TGTGCCACCAGTGACCCCGGACAGGGCGGGGATAATGAAAAACTGTTTTTT. As protein: CATSDPGQGGDNEKLFF.

This clonotype came up a few times. The chain has TRBV20-1 and TRBJ1-2; D unresolved. Germline V CDR1 and CDR2: DFQATT, SNEGSKA (reference sequence). Trimming took 0 bases from V and 8 from J, leaving 10 bases between them. This CDR3 region has 12 residues. This chain's CDR3 is CSARDLARGYTF. In DNA, the CDR3 is TGCAGTGCTAGAGATTTGGCTCGCGGCTACACCTTC.

As regards this clonotype: Mismatch with germline at one junction end may stem from a read error. The chain has TRBV29-1 and TRBJ2-7; either TRBD1 or TRBD2 may supply D (5 bases each). The CDR3 consists of 15 residues. Germline CDR1 and CDR2: SQVTM and ANQGSEA. CDR3: CSVEGTRTTSREQYF. The CDR3, as DNA: TGCAGCGTCGAAGGGACCCGGACCACTAGTCGCGAGCAGTACTTC.

The V and J genes are TRBV28 and TRBJ1-1; D gene ambiguous. CDR1 MDHEN and CDR2 SYDVKM come from the germline V gene. The CDR3 is 11 residues long. Trimming stripped 3 bases from V and 7 bases from J, with 6 bases between. The CDR3 loop is CASSLQSEAFF. CDR3 coding DNA: TGTGCCAGCAGTTTGCAGAGTGAAGCTTTCTTT.

Regarding this clonotype: Since a much larger clone is just one base distant, this may be a read error. The CDR3 does not end in the conserved phenylalanine or tryptophan, so this is likely a read error. The J gene is TRBJ2-5, the V gene TRBV7-2; no definite D call. Trimming stripped 0 bases from V and 2 bases from J, with 7 bases between. CDR1 is SGHTA and CDR2 is FQGNSA in the germline V gene. The CDR3 spans 14 residues. The CDR3 nucleotides read TGTGCCAGCAGCTTAGCAGGTCTTCAAGAGACCCAGTACTGC. Its protein product is CASSLAGLQETQYC.

This clonotype appeared many times. This chain links TRBV5-6 with TRBJ1-2, with 10 bases aligning to TRBD1. This CDR3 spans 16 amino acids. Unmatched junction bases numbered 11, after V lost 3 bases and J lost 6 bases. The germline gives CDR1 SGHDT, CDR2 YYEEEE. The CDR3 reads CASSSWTGTGANGYTF. CDR3 nucleotide sequence: TGTGCCAGCAGCTCATGGACCGGGACAGGGGCGAATGGCTACACCTTC.

This clonotype was observed many times. The chain has TRBV12-3 or TRBV12-4 and TRBJ1-2; D is ambiguous. CDR3 size: 13 residues. Trimming removed 5 bases at V and 4 bases at J, with 11 bases between. CDR3 protein: CASSPDSSYGYTF. CDR3 sequence (DNA): TGTGCCAGCAGTCCAGACTCTAGCTATGGCTACACCTTC.

The chain has TRBV5-1 and TRBJ2-5; TRBD1 agrees at 7 bases. Trimming cost V 7 bases and J 0 bases; bases outside gene matches: 9. Germline CDR1 SGHRS, CDR2 YFSETQ. The CDR3 contains 15 residues. CDR3 sequence reads: CASFRSGTDQETQYF. The DNA of the CDR3 is TGCGCCAGCTTCCGGTCCGGGACAGACCAAGAGACCCAGTACTTC. The full variable domain, its missing parts supplied by reference TRBV5-1 and TRBJ2-5, is KAGVTQTPRYLIKTRGQQVTLSCSPISGHRSVSWYQQTPGQGLQFLFEYFSETQRNKGNFPGRFSGRQFSNSRSEMNVSTLELGDSALYLCASFRSGTDQETQYFGPGTRLLVL.